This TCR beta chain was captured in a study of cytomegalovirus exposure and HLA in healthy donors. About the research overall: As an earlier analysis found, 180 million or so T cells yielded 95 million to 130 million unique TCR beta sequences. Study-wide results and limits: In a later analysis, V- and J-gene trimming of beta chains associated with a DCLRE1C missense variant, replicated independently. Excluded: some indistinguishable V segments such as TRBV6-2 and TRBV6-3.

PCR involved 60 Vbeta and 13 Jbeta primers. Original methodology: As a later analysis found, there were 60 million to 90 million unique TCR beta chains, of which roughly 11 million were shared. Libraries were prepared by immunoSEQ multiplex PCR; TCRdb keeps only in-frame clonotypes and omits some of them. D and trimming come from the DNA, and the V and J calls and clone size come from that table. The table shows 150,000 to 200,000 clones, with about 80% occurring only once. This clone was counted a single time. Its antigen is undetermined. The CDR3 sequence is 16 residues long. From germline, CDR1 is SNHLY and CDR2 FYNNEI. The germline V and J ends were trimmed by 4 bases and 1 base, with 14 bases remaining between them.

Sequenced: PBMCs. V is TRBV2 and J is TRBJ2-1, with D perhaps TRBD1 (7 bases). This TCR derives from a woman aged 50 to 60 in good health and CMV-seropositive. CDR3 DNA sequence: TGTGCCAGCAGTGGTTCCAGGGGGACTTCCTACAATGAGCAGTTCTTC. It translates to CASSGSRGTSYNEQFF.